This is a list of T cell receptor beta chains from one sample in a study of Ad26.COV2.S vaccination and SARS-CoV-2 variants. This table comes from immunoSEQ multiplex PCR, and its TCRdb copy is limited to in-frame clones, with some not included. This table holds 400,000 to 450,000 clones, roughly 90% found once. Sequencing was performed on peripheral blood, taken in a trial of Ad26.COV2.S vaccine versus placebo. The receptors shown here come from a person between 18 and 60 years old who received the Ad26.COV2.S COVID-19 vaccine or a placebo. Both conserved end residues are part of each CDR3. Fields, in order: clone size, CDR3 length, J gene, D gene, V gene, CDR3 protein, CDR3 DNA. A D gene is named only where the DNA matches it firmly. For some rows the clone size is stated as once, few or many, or as a class when expanded; others skip it.

clone size: once; CDR3 length: 19; J gene: TRBJ1-1; D gene: TRBD1; V gene: TRBV6-4; CDR3 protein: CASSDATEDRDLLNTEAFF; CDR3 DNA: TGTGCCAGCAGTGACGCAACCGAAGACAGGGATCTACTGAACACTGAAGCTTTCTTT
clone size: once; CDR3 length: 15; J gene: TRBJ2-1; D gene: TRBD2; V gene: TRBV9; CDR3 protein: CASSETSGIYNEQFF; CDR3 DNA: TGTGCCAGCAGCGAGACTAGCGGGATTTACAATGAGCAGTTCTTC
clone size: -; CDR3 length: 15; J gene: TRBJ2-3; D gene: TRBD2; V gene: TRBV5-4; CDR3 protein: CASIDWREGTDTQYF; CDR3 DNA: TGTGCCAGCATAGACTGGCGGGAGGGCACAGATACGCAGTATTTT
clone size: -; CDR3 length: 18; J gene: TRBJ2-3; D gene: TRBD2; V gene: TRBV27; CDR3 protein: CASSPGTSGGLSTDTQYF; CDR3 DNA: TGTGCCAGCAGTCCTGGGACTAGCGGGGGCCTAAGCACAGATACGCAGTATTTT
clone size: -; CDR3 length: 14; J gene: TRBJ1-5; D gene: -; V gene: TRBV19; CDR3 protein: CASSTPGKNQPQHF; CDR3 DNA: TGTGCCAGTAGTACCCCAGGGAAGAATCAGCCCCAGCATTTT
clone size: few; CDR3 length: 12; J gene: TRBJ2-7; D gene: -; V gene: TRBV2; CDR3 protein: CASSEATYEQYF; CDR3 DNA: TGTGCCAGCAGTGAAGCTACTTACGAGCAGTACTTC
clone size: -; CDR3 length: 14; J gene: TRBJ1-2; D gene: -; V gene: TRBV19; CDR3 protein: CASSMGRERYGYTF; CDR3 DNA: TGTGCCAGTAGTATGGGGAGGGAACGCTATGGCTACACCTTC
clone size: few; CDR3 length: 17; J gene: TRBJ1-2; D gene: -; V gene: TRBV9; CDR3 protein: CASSVEGGFRANYGYTF; CDR3 DNA: TGTGCCAGCAGCGTAGAGGGAGGGTTTAGAGCTAACTATGGCTACACCTTC
clone size: -; CDR3 length: 12; J gene: TRBJ1-2; D gene: -; V gene: TRBV2; CDR3 protein: CASQGPNYGYTF; CDR3 DNA: TGTGCCAGCCAAGGCCCTAACTATGGCTACACCTTC
clone size: -; CDR3 length: 17; J gene: TRBJ2-2; D gene: TRBD2; V gene: TRBV11-2; CDR3 protein: CASSLGLAGRYTGELFF; CDR3 DNA: TGTGCCAGCAGCCTAGGACTAGCGGGACGATACACCGGGGAGCTGTTTTTT